The clone carrying this T cell receptor beta chain was seen repeatedly, ten times or more. The data stem from a study of early T cells in non-severe SARS-CoV-2 infection. TCRdb passed the 5' RACE reads through MiXCR, listing each CDR3 protein once. This table holds approximately 83,000 distinct CDR3 sequences, more than 13% found once. The sequencing input was whole blood. The receptor was isolated from an adult who was a healthcare worker with PCR-confirmed SARS-CoV-2 infection or an uninfected control (not recorded which).

The CDR3 coding sequence is TGTGCCGAAGCCGGGCAGGTCCATCAGCCCCAGCATTTT. Encoded protein: CAEAGQVHQPQHF. The J gene is TRBJ1-5, the V gene TRBV11-2; D is undetermined. Trimming stripped 11 bases from V and 5 bases from J, with 16 bases between. CDR1 SGHAT and CDR2 FQNNGV come from the germline V gene. There are 13 residues in the CDR3.